This T cell receptor beta chain was observed in a study of cytomegalovirus exposure and HLA in healthy donors (dated by TCRdb to 2015 to 2018). Turning to the overall study: An earlier analysis of some 600 of the donors reported over 250 Gb of sequence data and 117 million unique TCR beta sequences obtained from around 190 million T cells. Approximately 300 gigabases of sequencing data and 75 million to 85 million unique TCR sequences made up an early release that covered over 550 HLA-typed donors. Of the 300 to 450 genotyped donors, roughly 85% fell in the genetic ancestry cluster associated with self-reported Caucasian donors. The study aimed to test whether signatures of past pathogen exposure could be identified by cataloging public T cell receptors. The T cell repertoires of several hundred subjects were profiled by immunosequencing and related to cytomegalovirus serostatus. Along with the approximately 620-subject first cohort, a separate validation cohort of some 130 different subjects was used. To predict cytomegalovirus infection status, the study brought together high-throughput TCR immunosequencing, statistical association of individual TCRs with disease status, and machine learning. In a later analysis, previously published TCR beta repertoires from 550 to 700 donors were re-analyzed and high-resolution HLA genotyping was added so that TCR occurrence patterns could be studied. In the later analysis, no new phenotypic data were used to find candidate immune exposures; instead, reliance was placed on TCR beta sequences and their occurrence across donors. An earlier analysis of around 540 of the donors applied high-throughput TCR beta sequencing to assess whether each TCR beta V gene segment acted as functional or pseudogenic. Alongside the repertoire data, information on donor age, sex, ethnicity and CMV serostatus was compiled. Genome-wide SNP genotypes for about 55% of the roughly 670 donors were used in a later genetic analysis, which treated that subset as a discovery cohort. Every repertoire in the discovery cohort had been generated on one and the same sequencing platform. Both class I and class II loci were covered by HLA typing, at four-digit resolution. The number of typed donors differed by locus: about 620-630 for A, B, C, DRB1 and DQB1; approximately 520 for DQA1; fewer than 610 for DPA1; and some 450 for DPB1. Because of strong linkage in the cohort, roughly five DR-DQ haplotypes were treated as single units for association and clustering. Among some 400 genotyped donors of the cohort, an average of approximately 240,000 unique TCR beta nucleotide sequences was sequenced per donor, of which 15% to 20% were non-productive. Overall study results and their limits: Immune exposure information for the cohort was limited to CMV serostatus. Presence/absence analyses assumed roughly uniform sequencing depth across donors, an assumption that may not hold. According to a later genetic analysis, donors in an Asian-associated ancestry cluster had fewer N-insertions in productive TCRs than the approximately 670-donor mean. The cohort was sequenced for TCR beta chains only, and without alpha or paired-chain data the features that could be detected were limited. Correlated functional status among segregating V segments might reflect linkage disequilibrium, but an unknown experimental factor could not be ruled out. When HLA alleles, especially DR and DQ, strongly co-occurred, attributing TCR associations to individual alleles was difficult. The authors suggested that the approach could potentially be generalized to other disease states and immunological phenotypes. Specific HLA alleles were associated with 15,000 to 20,000 TCR beta sequences at a false discovery rate of 0.05 in a later analysis. The earlier analysis of 587 of the donors excluded 15 to 20 rarely observed V segments, including chromosome 9 orphons, because counts were too low. Compared with equally common non-associated chains, HLA-associated TCR beta chains in a later analysis were more clonally expanded and had lower generation probabilities. A further reported finding was that TCR beta sequences accurately predicted the HLA-A and HLA-B alleles for most subjects in the first cohort. A group of highly shared sequence variants was considered likely to be a technical artifact of the sequencing pipeline. Some IMGT-functional V segments, including TRBV6-2 and TRBV6-3, could not be told apart with the 87-base-pair reads, so those segments were excluded. HLA typing was unavailable for some donors at each locus, so association tests used only the typed subset. In a later analysis, most CMV-associated TCR beta chains were found to appear HLA-restricted, with HLA associations seemingly driven largely by CMV exposure. The classifier was reported to diagnose cytomegalovirus status with high specificity and sensitivity in both the original and validation cohorts. In a later analysis, TCR association rates were found to vary across HLA loci, with the most associated TCRs seen for DRB1 alleles and the fewest for HLA-C alleles. In an earlier analysis of more than 500 of the donors, most TCR beta V segments appeared in productive rearrangements about 90% or about 30% of the time, broadly matching IMGT annotations. Across donors, most TCR sequences were observed very rarely, whereas some public TCRs were present in many individuals. An association between a missense DCLRE1C variant and V-gene and J-gene trimming of TCR beta chains was found in a later genetic analysis and replicated in an independent cohort. A total of 150 to 200 TCR beta chains were listed by the study as associated with cytomegalovirus. According to a later analysis, parvovirus B19, influenza, CMV and Epstein-Barr virus appeared linked to several top co-occurrence clusters. A few of the identified cytomegalovirus-associated TCR beta chains were confirmed in vitro to be specific for cytomegalovirus antigens.

Libraries came from the immunoSEQ multiplex PCR assay. The multiplex PCR relied on a mix of 60 forward primers for TCR Vbeta segments and 13 reverse primers for TCR Jbeta segments. The CDR3 region of rearranged TCR beta genes was amplified from genomic DNA with a multiplex PCR assay. On the Illumina HiSeq System, the amplified TCR beta libraries were sequenced as 87-base-pair reads. Regarding the original processing steps: A later analysis counted about 82 million unique TCR beta chains across the 650 to 800 repertoires, and roughly 9.9 million of these chains were shared by at least two donors. A nearest-neighbor algorithm error-corrected the raw reads and collapsed the reads into unique sequences, merging closely related sequences to remove PCR and sequencing errors. Alignment of CDR3 sequences to IMGT reference sequences was used to assign V, D and J gene segments. For a sequence to be retained, a match of at least six nucleotides to both a V gene segment and a J gene segment was required. Rearrangements were classified as productive when the CDR3 lacked stop codons and remained in frame with V and J, and all other rearrangements were classified as non-productive. Following IMGT convention, CDR3 was defined as the stretch from the second conserved V-encoded cysteine up to the conserved J-encoded phenylalanine. In an earlier analysis of around 540 of the donors, sequences lacking an unambiguous match to a single V gene segment were excluded. In an earlier analysis of a few hundred of the donors, V segments were called functional above 56.7% productive rearrangements and were called segregating when the between-donor standard deviation exceeded 5%. A statistical classification framework was built to diagnose cytomegalovirus status from the catalog of TCR beta chain sequences. V and J gene assignment, in a later analysis, came from comparing TCR nucleotide sequences with IMGT/GENE-DB human TR gene sequences. A later analysis assigned CDR3 sequences and most-parsimonious VDJ recombination scenarios with the TCRdist pipeline. A later analysis defined each TCR beta chain by its CDR3 amino acid sequence plus V-gene family, and excluded reads lacking a unique V-gene family. To address suspected cross-contamination and a sequencing artifact, a later analysis removed around 590 highly shared, low-generation-probability nucleotide sequences. In a later analysis, a clonal expansion index was calculated for each public chain from normalized within-repertoire ranks of inferred template counts. Generation probabilities in a later analysis came from a VDJ recombination model fitted to out-of-frame rearrangements, and those results were checked against IGoR. Hypergeometric tests were used in a later analysis to score TCR-TCR, TCR-HLA and TCR-CMV co-occurrence, with a repertoire-size bias correction applied to the TCR pairs. False discovery rates were estimated in a later analysis by permuting HLA or CMV assignments 20 times. In a later analysis, co-occurring TCRs were grouped using DBSCAN, with TCRdist sequence similarity added in when clustering inside HLA-allele-positive subsets. Co-occurrence clustering excluded repertoires with fewer than 30,000 or more than 120,000 public chains, plus five with anomalous nucleotide sharing. TCRdb limited this immuneACCESS table to in-frame rearrangements with V and J called. A share of clones is missing; checked studies link under half to unresolved V genes, and the rest is unexplained. From that table come the V and J calls and clone size; the DNA was used to work out D and trimming. The sample table gives around 35,000 clones. Together, the top ten hold approximately 2% of the sample.

The cohort comprised under 700 healthy bone marrow donors. Cohort members were all nominally healthy when sampled, although unrecorded immune exposures were likely present. The donor tested CMV seropositive and was one of the 289 seropositive cohort members. Each donor provided a peripheral blood sample, and peripheral blood mononuclear cells were used for TCR beta sequencing. The Qiagen DNeasy Blood Extraction Kit was used to extract genomic DNA from the blood cell samples. Trimming costs V 6 bases and J 3 bases, and their ends lie 11 bases apart. From the germline V gene, CDR1 is KGHSH and CDR2 is LQKENI. The CDR3 goes from the cysteine to the phenylalanine over 14 residues. The kept DNA is CDR3 alone, 42 bases in frame from the first base. Remarks on this clone: Its antigen specificity is not known.

The sample consisted of PBMCs. The clonotype was recovered from a woman between 40 and 55 years old in good health and CMV-seropositive. The chain was built from TRBV18 and TRBJ1-4; a confident D gene designation cannot be given. The CDR3 reads CASSSGISNEKLFF. The bases read TGTGCCAGCTCGTCCGGGATATCTAATGAAAAACTGTTTTTT. Reference TRBV18 and TRBJ1-4 genes cover what lies past the CDR3, so the full variable domain is NAGVMQNPRHLVRRRGQEARLRCSPMKGHSHVYWYRQLPEEGLKFMVYLQKENIIDESGMPKERFSAEFPKEGPSILRIQQVVRGDSAAYFCASSSGISNEKLFFGSGTQLSVL.